A selection of T cell receptor beta chains follows, all from one sample in a study of cytomegalovirus exposure and HLA in healthy donors. The assay was immunoSEQ multiplex PCR, and TCRdb's table has in-frame clones only and misses some. The sample has approximately 120,000 clones, 75% to 90% seen once. The sequencing input was PBMCs. The receptors here all came from a woman aged 25 to 45 in good health and CMV-seropositive. CDR3s include the opening cysteine and the closing phenylalanine or tryptophan. Each record gives: D gene, J gene, V gene, clone size, CDR3 DNA, CDR3 protein. D genes are given only for firm matches. Some rows mark clone size as missing; the rest say once, few, many or name a class of expanded clone.

d_call: NA
j_call: TRBJ1-5
v_call: TRBV28
clone_size: NA
cdr3_nt: TGTGCCAGCGCCCGTGGACAGACCAGCAATCAGCCCCAGCATTTT
cdr3_aa: CASARGQTSNQPQHF

d_call: TRBD2
j_call: TRBJ2-1
v_call: TRBV29-1
clone_size: NA
cdr3_nt: TGCAGCGTTGACAGGGGGCTACTAGCGGGAGATGGGAATGAGCAGTTCTTC
cdr3_aa: CSVDRGLLAGDGNEQFF

d_call: NA
j_call: TRBJ2-1
v_call: TRBV30
clone_size: NA
cdr3_nt: TGTGCCTGGGGAGGGTCCCATCCTTACGGTGAGCAGTTCTTC
cdr3_aa: CAWGGSHPYGEQFF

d_call: NA
j_call: TRBJ2-4
v_call: TRBV2
clone_size: NA
cdr3_nt: TGTGCCAGCAGTGAGGGAGCGAGCCTAGGGGCCAAAAACATTCAGTACTTC
cdr3_aa: CASSEGASLGAKNIQYF

d_call: NA
j_call: TRBJ2-1
v_call: TRBV7-9
clone_size: NA
cdr3_nt: TGTGCCAGCAGCGCGGCACTTTCCTTTGGGTACAATGAGCAGTTCTTC
cdr3_aa: CASSAALSFGYNEQFF

d_call: NA
j_call: TRBJ1-2
v_call: TRBV7-2
clone_size: NA
cdr3_nt: TGTGCCAGCAGCTTACTACAGGGCCATGGCTACACCTTC
cdr3_aa: CASSLLQGHGYTF

d_call: TRBD2
j_call: TRBJ2-7
v_call: TRBV6-1
clone_size: NA
cdr3_nt: TGTGCCACCTCCCACACCGGGACTATCACCTACGAGCAGTACTTC
cdr3_aa: CATSHTGTITYEQYF

d_call: TRBD1
j_call: TRBJ2-7
v_call: TRBV9
clone_size: NA
cdr3_nt: TGTGCCAGCAGCGCTACAGGGGACGAGCAGTACTTC
cdr3_aa: CASSATGDEQYF

d_call: NA
j_call: TRBJ1-3
v_call: TRBV28
clone_size: NA
cdr3_nt: TGTGCCAGCAGTTTGATCGGTGCCTCTGGAAACACCATATATTTT
cdr3_aa: CASSLIGASGNTIYF

d_call: NA
j_call: TRBJ1-2
v_call: TRBV18
clone_size: NA
cdr3_nt: TGTGCCAGCTCTCCTGACCGGGTCGGACTTGGCTACACCTTC
cdr3_aa: CASSPDRVGLGYTF

d_call: NA
j_call: TRBJ2-7
v_call: TRBV7-9
clone_size: few
cdr3_nt: TGTTCCAGCAGCTCTTATAGCGAGTACGAGCAGTACTTC
cdr3_aa: CSSSSYSEYEQYF

d_call: NA
j_call: TRBJ2-5
v_call: TRBV5-1
clone_size: NA
cdr3_nt: TGCGCCAGCAGCTGGGTTGGCCCCGGCGGGGGCCAGGAGACCCAGTACTTC
cdr3_aa: CASSWVGPGGGQETQYF

d_call: NA
j_call: TRBJ2-2
v_call: TRBV15
clone_size: NA
cdr3_nt: TGTGCCACCAGCAGTTCTCATGGGGGCTCACGAGGGGAGCTGTTTTTT
cdr3_aa: CATSSSHGGSRGELFF

d_call: TRBD2
j_call: TRBJ2-1
v_call: TRBV30
clone_size: NA
cdr3_nt: TGTGCCTGGAGCCGAGGGGCGGGAGGACTAAATGAGCAGTTCTTC
cdr3_aa: CAWSRGAGGLNEQFF

d_call: TRBD1
j_call: TRBJ1-1
v_call: TRBV19
clone_size: NA
cdr3_nt: TGTGCCAGTAGTACGGTCCCGGGACAGGGACCTGGGTCTCACACTGAAGCTTTCTTT
cdr3_aa: CASSTVPGQGPGSHTEAFF

d_call: NA
j_call: TRBJ1-5
v_call: TRBV30
clone_size: NA
cdr3_nt: TGTGCCTGGAGTGTACGGACAAGCCCGTGGGGGCCCCAGCATTTT
cdr3_aa: CAWSVRTSPWGPQHF

d_call: TRBD1
j_call: TRBJ1-2
v_call: TRBV19
clone_size: NA
cdr3_nt: TGTGCCAGTAGGAGGACAGGGGCGGACTATGGCTACACCTTC
cdr3_aa: CASRRTGADYGYTF